This note documents a single TCR beta chain sequence. The antigen is undetermined. The beta constant-region primer was an equimolar mix of two oligonucleotides covering TRBC1 and TRBC2. Four rounds of PCR amplified the ligated cDNA using nested alpha and beta constant-region primers plus SP2. Ligation attached a single-stranded oligonucleotide with a 12-nucleotide UMI and the SP2 primer to the cDNA 3' end. TCRdb processed the UMI-ligation and nested PCR reads anew with MiXCR; each CDR3 protein has one entry. The sample lists around 140,000 distinct CDR3 sequences, under 25% occurring once. Losses at the gene ends were 5 bases for V and 4 bases for J; bases not matched to a gene: 9. Germline assignment: CDR1 KGHSH and CDR2 LQKENI. CDR3 size: 15 residues. This record comes from a study of naive and memory T cell subsets. General study points: Naive repertoires, especially CD8, held a few larger clonotypes, possibly memory cells re-expressing CD45RA. A clonotype means one alpha or beta sequence, not an alpha/beta pair.

CD4+ T cell IFNgamma after overnight CMV lysate exposure gave donor CMV status. Four subsets defined by CD45RA and CD27 were sorted after CD3, CD4, CD8 and live/dead staining. Sequenced: naive CD4+ T cells from blood. The V and J genes are TRBV18 and TRBJ2-7; 9 bases are shared with TRBD2. This sequence originates from a human donor in good health. CDR3 DNA sequence: TGTGCCAGCTCAAGGGCTAGCGGGATTACTTACGAGCAGTACTTC. Translated, it gives CASSRASGITYEQYF.